The 26 T cell receptor beta chains reported below all come from one sample, sequenced in a study of T-cell reconstitution after alpha-beta-depleted transplantation in children. Preparing the TCRbeta library involved the use of unique molecular identifiers. Via MiXCR, TCRdb re-called the PCR reads, giving one row per CDR3 protein. The sample lists 900,000 or so distinct CDR3 sequences, 16% seen once, with approximately 5% in the top ten. Sequencing used PBMCs, mostly from graft donor cells, obtained 360 days after TCRalphabeta/CD19-depleted stem cell transplant. These receptors were obtained from a male patient aged 10 to 17 who had a stem cell transplant for acute lymphoblastic leukemia, so the T cells may come from the graft donor.

The chain carries TRBV3-1 and TRBJ2-5; D ambiguous. Germline V gives CDR1 LGHDT, CDR2 YNNKEL (reference sequence). Trimming removed 4 bases from V and 2 bases from J, with 14 bases in between. CDR3 size: 15 residues. For the CDR3, the DNA is TGTGCCAGCAGCCGTTCGCTTCGACGGCAAGAGACCCAGTACTTC. Protein product: CASSRSLRRQETQYF.

This clonotype was seen only a few times. The rearrangement links TRBV20-1 to TRBJ2-3; 9 bases line up with TRBD1. Per germline, CDR1 DFQATT and CDR2 SNEGSKA (reference sequence). Trimming at V came to 1 base and at J to 2 bases, leaving 4 bases not matched to a gene. The CDR3 extends over 15 amino acids. CDR3 sequence reads: CSARVRTGVTDTQYF. In nucleotides, the CDR3 is TGCAGTGCTAGAGTGCGGACAGGGGTCACAGATACGCAGTATTTT.

This clonotype was detected only a few times. This sequence joins TRBV11-2 and TRBJ2-1, with 10 bases aligning to TRBD2. CDR1 and CDR2 (germline): SGHAT, FQNNGV. The CDR3 is 13 amino acids. Trimming took 6 bases from V and 10 from J; bases not matched to a gene: 6. The DNA of the CDR3 is TGTGCCAGCAGGATGACTAGCGGGTTGGAGCAGTTCTTC. It encodes CASRMTSGLEQFF.

This clonotype was counted only a few times. One end of the junction varies from germline; a read error may be responsible. The V and J genes are TRBV20-1 and TRBJ2-7, with 9 bases identical to TRBD2. The CDR3 sequence is 13 residues long. CDR1 and CDR2 from the germline V gene are DFQATT and SNEGSKA (reference sequence). The DNA for the CDR3 is TGCAGGGCTAGCGGGGACAGAGACTACGAGCAGTACTTC. Amino acids: CRASGDRDYEQYF.

The gene calls are TRBV7-9 and TRBJ2-1; D is perhaps TRBD2 (5 bases). V gave up 5 bases and J gave up 2 bases, with 19 bases separating them. The CDR3 runs to 17 residues. The germline CDR1 and CDR2 sequences are SEHNR and FQNEAQ (reference sequence). The CDR3 DNA reads as TGTGCCAGCAGCCTGTCTAAGCGGTTGATCACCTACAATGAGCAGTTCTTC. Translated, it gives CASSLSKRLITYNEQFF.

The genes are TRBV24-1 and TRBJ1-2, with D possibly matching TRBD1 (5 bases). Looked up from germline, CDR1 is KGHDR and CDR2 is SFDVKD. The V end lost 2 bases, the J end lost 5 bases, and 11 bases lay between the germline ends. This CDR3 contains 14 residues. The CDR3 sequence: CATSDSARVYGYTF. CDR3 nucleotide sequence: TGTGCCACCAGTGATTCTGCCAGGGTATATGGCTACACCTTC.

This clonotype has just a few counts. The CDR3 loop is CASSPRRGKGYAGNTIYF. CDR3 nucleotide sequence: TGCGCCAGCAGCCCCCGGAGGGGCAAGGGATATGCTGGAAACACCATATATTTT. The chain combines TRBV5-1 with TRBJ1-3, with a weak D call TRBD1 (5 bases). With 4 bases removed from V and 2 bases from J, the gap between germline ends came to 22 bases. The CDR3 contains 18 residues. The germline CDR1 and CDR2 sequences are SGHRS and YFSETQ.

This clonotype was counted ten times or more. The J gene is TRBJ2-7, the V gene TRBV4-1; the match to TRBD2 covers 13 bases. The CDR3 spans 20 residues. J was trimmed by 2 bases and V by 3 bases; bases with no gene match: 16. Per the germline V gene, CDR1 is MGHRA and CDR2 is YSYEKL. This CDR3 is CASSHHSLRLAGGLTYEQYF. CDR3 in DNA: TGCGCCAGCAGCCATCATAGCTTGCGACTAGCGGGAGGCTTGACCTACGAGCAGTACTTC.

This clonotype was counted only a few times. CDR3 sequence reads: CASSHIYSVGEQYF. The CDR3 DNA reads TGCGCCAGCAGCCACATTTACTCGGTCGGGGAGCAGTACTTC. This rearrangement joins TRBV4-1 to TRBJ2-7; unclear D gene. V was clipped by 3 bases and J by 7 bases, with 16 bases between them. Germline V CDR1 and CDR2: MGHRA, YSYEKL. The CDR3 is 14 amino acids.

The J gene is TRBJ1-5, the V gene TRBV2; no reliable D call. The CDR3 has 14 residues. V lost 6 bases and J lost 4, with 13 bases in between. Germline V CDR1 and CDR2: SNHLY, FYNNEI. CDR3 protein: CASRLIPGNQPQHF. CDR3 nucleotide sequence: TGTGCCAGCAGACTCATCCCGGGGAATCAGCCCCAGCATTTT.

The chain combines TRBV7-2 with TRBJ2-7; TRBD2 agrees at 11 bases. This CDR3 contains 16 residues. The ends lost 5 bases at V and 2 bases at J; junction bases unmatched: 8. The germline V gene has CDR1 SGHTA and CDR2 FQGNSA. The CDR3, as DNA: TGTGCCAGCAGCGTCGGCGGGACTAGCGGTGCCTACGAGCAGTACTTC. As protein: CASSVGGTSGAYEQYF.

This clonotype was observed a handful of times. The gene calls are TRBV7-9 and TRBJ2-5; D gene uncertain. The CDR3 has 13 amino acids. V was clipped by 5 bases and J by 4 bases, with 11 bases between them. Germline V gene data show CDR1 as SEHNR and CDR2 as FQNEAQ (reference sequence). The CDR3 region has the DNA TGTGCCAGCAGCATTTTTTACTCAGAGACCCAGTACTTC. This sequence encodes CASSIFYSETQYF.

This clonotype was counted at least ten times. This sequence joins TRBV5-1 and TRBJ2-3, with a possible D match to TRBD2 (5 bases). The length of the CDR3 is 13 residues. The V gene's germline CDR1 is SGHRS and CDR2 YFSETQ. V lost 2 bases, J lost 4 bases, and 8 bases lay in between. CDR3 residues: CASSFGGPDTQYF. The CDR3 bases are TGCGCCAGCAGCTTTGGAGGCCCAGATACGCAGTATTTT. Together with reference TRBV5-1 and TRBJ2-3, the CDR3 gives the full variable domain: KAGVTQTPRYLIKTRGQQVTLSCSPISGHRSVSWYQQTPGQGLQFLFEYFSETQRNKGNFPGRFSGRQFSNSRSEMNVSTLELGDSALYLCASSFGGPDTQYFGPGTRLTVL.

This clonotype occurred a few times. The chain has TRBV10-3 and TRBJ2-7; the match to TRBD2 covers 14 bases. Germline V gene lookup returns CDR1 ENHRY and CDR2 SYGVKD. After removal of 6 bases from V and 3 bases from J, the junction contained 1 base not matched to a gene. This CDR3 region has 14 residues. Here the CDR3 DNA reads TGTGCCATCAGGGGACTAGCGGGAGACTACGAGCAGTACTTC. Its translation: CAIRGLAGDYEQYF.

This clonotype occurred a few times. The chain combines TRBV27 with TRBJ2-7; D is unresolved. CDR1 MNHEY and CDR2 SMNVEV come from the germline V gene (reference sequence). Trimming took 6 bases from V and 5 from J, leaving 11 bases between them. The CDR3 is made up of 12 amino acids. The CDR3 loop is CASSGIAHEQYF. In DNA, the CDR3 is TGTGCCAGCAGCGGAATCGCTCACGAGCAGTACTTC.

Ten or more counts support this clonotype. This rearrangement joins TRBV12-3 or TRBV12-4 to TRBJ2-7, with D possibly TRBD2 on 5 matching bases. Trimming removed 0 bases at V and 7 bases at J, with 10 bases between. CDR3 length: 13 residues. CDR3 amino acids: CASSLARAGEQYF. CDR3 coding DNA: TGTGCCAGCAGTTTAGCGAGGGCCGGTGAGCAGTACTTC.

The chain combines TRBV24-1 with TRBJ2-1; 13 nucleotides match TRBD2. J lost 10 bases, V lost 4 bases, and 6 bases had no gene match. The CDR3 contains 15 residues. Germline assignment: CDR1 KGHDR and CDR2 SFDVKD. The CDR3 DNA reads TGTGCCACCAGTGACCATGGACTAGCGGGAGACGAGCAGTTCTTC. This codes for CATSDHGLAGDEQFF.

This clonotype showed up just once. The chain couples TRBV10-3 to TRBJ2-7, with 12 bases matching TRBD1. CDR1 is ENHRY, CDR2 SYGVKD, per germline. CDR3 length: 16 amino acids. J lost 7 bases, V lost 2 bases, and 9 bases had no gene match. CDR3 coding DNA: TGTGCCATCAGTGAGCCGCCGGGACAGGGGGCGCGGGAGCAGTACTTC. It translates to CAISEPPGQGAREQYF.

This chain connects TRBV20-1 to TRBJ1-5; no reliable D call. The germline CDR1 and CDR2 sequences are DFQATT and SNEGSKA (reference sequence). The CDR3 extends over 12 amino acids. The V gene lost 6 bases and the J gene lost 9 bases, with 15 bases spanning the gap. In DNA form, the CDR3 reads TGCAGTGCCCCGGGAGGGTGGAGGCCCCAGCATTTT. Encoded protein: CSAPGGWRPQHF.

The gene calls are TRBV12-3 or TRBV12-4 and TRBJ2-3; TRBD2 matches 7 bases. V lost 8 bases to trimming and J lost 1 base; unmatched junction nucleotides: 18. There are 18 residues in the CDR3. CDR3 sequence: CASCADLTAGEGTDTQYF. CDR3 in DNA: TGTGCCAGCTGTGCCGACCTTACGGCGGGAGAGGGCACAGATACGCAGTATTTT.

The chain uses TRBV20-1 and TRBJ2-7, with 10 bases identical to TRBD1. Germline V gives CDR1 DFQATT, CDR2 SNEGSKA (reference sequence). V dropped 6 bases and J dropped 4; count of bases not matched to a gene: 6. The CDR3 has 13 amino acids. The CDR3 here is CSATGTGVYEQYF. The CDR3 region has the DNA TGCAGTGCAACCGGGACAGGGGTTTACGAGCAGTACTTC.

This clonotype has just a few counts. The V gene is TRBV14, the J gene TRBJ1-5; D call uncertain. CDR3 length: 16 residues. The V gene lost 2 bases and the J gene lost 2 bases, with 13 bases spanning the gap. Germline lookup yields CDR1 SGHDN and CDR2 FVKESK. CDR3 bases: TGTGCCAGCAGCCAAAAGTCCCCTCTAGGCAATCAGCCCCAGCATTTT. Its protein is CASSQKSPLGNQPQHF.

This clonotype was detected a few times. J is TRBJ2-7 and V is TRBV15; D not resolved. V lost 5 bases and J lost 9, with 17 bases in between. Germline V gives CDR1 LNHNV, CDR2 YYDKDF (reference sequence). There are 13 residues in the CDR3. CDR3 nucleotide sequence: TGTGCCACCAGCTTGGACGGGTGGAATGGGCAGTACTTC. It codes for CATSLDGWNGQYF.

This chain joins TRBV12-3 or TRBV12-4 and TRBJ2-3; 7 bases agree with TRBD2. The junction had 15 bases not matched to a gene; V was cut back by 9 bases and J by 3 bases. The CDR3 spans 16 residues. CDR3 DNA sequence: TGTGCCAGTAATAGACTAGCAAGTCGGGTGACAGATACGCAGTATTTT. This translates into CASNRLASRVTDTQYF.

This clonotype was counted a few times. The V call is TRBV5-1, the J call TRBJ2-1; D gene unclear. The germline gives CDR1 SGHRS, CDR2 YFSETQ. The CDR3 is 17 amino acids. V lost 0 bases and J lost 5, with 18 bases in between. The CDR3 DNA follows: TGCGCCAGCAGCTTGGGCTTTGACCGCTACCCCAACAATGAGCAGTTCTTC. Translation: CASSLGFDRYPNNEQFF.

This clonotype was picked up a small number of times. The chain employs TRBV11-1 and TRBJ2-6; 7 bases match TRBD1. V was clipped by 4 bases and J by 4 bases; unmatched bases: 7. The CDR3 extends over 16 amino acids. Germline V gene lookup returns CDR1 SGHAT and CDR2 FQDESV (reference sequence). In nucleotides, the CDR3 is TGTGCCAGCAGCTCATACAGGGGAATGGGGGCCAACGTCCTGACTTTC. This sequence encodes CASSSYRGMGANVLTF.